This T cell receptor (beta chain) derives from a study of spatial heterogeneity in lung cancer. As to time point: blood at routine non-recurrence follow-up after resection. From tumor, nontumor lung or frozen PBMC, whole RNA was taken unsorted for sequencing. Regarding the study as a whole: Compared with follow-up, resection was when ubiquitous expanded tumor TCRs appeared in blood more.

Germline trimming cut 4 bases from V and 5 bases from J; bases unmatched to any gene: 13. The CDR3 consists of 17 residues. Per germline, CDR1 LNHNV and CDR2 YYDKDF (reference sequence). This clonotype appeared a few times. Its antigen remains unidentified. TCRdb passed the 5' RACE reads through MiXCR, listing each CDR3 protein once. The table has 95,000 to 130,000 distinct CDR3 sequences, 10% to 15% seen once. This chain joins TRBV15 and TRBJ2-2; TRBD2 matches 7 bases. The starting material was PBMCs, obtained at follow-up. This receptor was identified in a male donor with early-stage non-small cell lung cancer. CDR3 amino acids: CATSTAGTTLKTGELFF. CDR3 in DNA: TGTGCCACCAGCACCGCCGGGACTACCCTCAAGACCGGGGAGCTGTTTTTT.